These 17 T cell receptor beta chains were sequenced from one sample in a study of beta chain features in type 1 diabetes. The investigators reverse transcribed all of the isolated RNA, so they sequenced expressed TCRB transcripts. TCRdb's copy holds only in-frame clones and misses some; the assay was immunoSEQ multiplex PCR. The profile covers under 500,000 clones, with about 30% appearing a single time and 0.065% taken by the ten largest. Sequenced sample: naive CD4+ T cells from blood. These receptors were taken from a man aged 18 to 35 in good health.

CDR3 bases: TGTGCCAGCAGCATGGGACTAGCGGGAGTCCTTGAGCAGTTCTTC. Translating it yields CASSMGLAGVLEQFF. The rearrangement joins TRBV7-8 to TRBJ2-1, with 14 bases fitting TRBD2. There are 15 residues in the CDR3. Trimming cost V 5 bases and J 9 bases; bases outside gene matches: 6. Germline lookup yields CDR1 SGHVS and CDR2 FQNEAQ.

V gene TRBV30 combines with J gene TRBJ1-5; 7 bases agree with TRBD1. In germline, CDR1 is GTSNPN, CDR2 SVGIG (reference sequence). This CDR3 is 16 amino acids long. V shed 3 bases, J shed 3 bases, and the junction held 11 bases outside the gene matches. DNA for the CDR3: TGTGCCTGGAGCGCACACGACAGGGAGAACAATCAGCCCCAGCATTTT. Encoded protein: CAWSAHDRENNQPQHF.

The chain employs TRBV7-9 and TRBJ2-7, with 7 bases aligning to TRBD1. Unmatched junction bases numbered 3, after V lost 3 bases and J lost 4 bases. The CDR3 is 13 amino acids. Germline V gives CDR1 SEHNR, CDR2 FQNEAQ (reference sequence). Here the CDR3 DNA reads TGTGCCAGCAGCTTTTCGGACAGGTACGAGCAGTACTTC. This gives the protein CASSFSDRYEQYF.

The chain links TRBV6-6 to TRBJ2-3; D uncertain. The length of the CDR3 is 11 residues. The V gene's germline CDR1 is MNHNY and CDR2 SVGAGI (reference sequence). V lost 7 bases to trimming and J lost 6 bases, with 8 bases between them. As DNA, the CDR3 is TGTGCCAGCACGGGTTACGATACGCAGTATTTT. It translates to CASTGYDTQYF.

The rearrangement uses TRBV10-3 and TRBJ2-1; 9 positions agree with TRBD2. The length of the CDR3 is 15 residues. V trimming: 3 bases; J trimming: 5 bases; junction bases outside the gene matches: 5. The germline gives CDR1 ENHRY, CDR2 SYGVKD. The CDR3 loop is CAISDVGLANNEQFF. CDR3 coding DNA: TGTGCCATCAGTGATGTAGGACTAGCGAACAATGAGCAGTTCTTC.

The chain has TRBV28 and TRBJ2-7; tentatively, D is TRBD1 or TRBD2 (5 bases each). The CDR3 contains 12 residues. Germline V lookup: CDR1 MDHEN, CDR2 SYDVKM. Trimming took off 2 bases at V and 6 bases at J, with 8 bases between the two ends. CDR3 amino acids: CASSLMGREQYF. Written as DNA, the CDR3 is TGTGCCAGCAGTTTAATGGGACGCGAGCAGTACTTC. Full variable domain (outside the CDR3, taken from reference TRBV28 and TRBJ2-7): DVKVTQSSRYLVKRTGEKVFLECVQDMDHENMFWYRQDPGLGLRLIYFSYDVKMKEKGDIPEGYSVSREKKERFSLILESASTNQTSMYLCASSLMGREQYFGPGTRLTVT.

This clone was seen more than once but under ten times. The V gene is TRBV30, the J gene TRBJ1-2; a possible D gene is TRBD1 (5 bases). The V end lost 0 bases, the J end lost 3 bases, and 14 bases lay between the germline ends. This CDR3 region has 15 residues. Germline V gene sequence: CDR1 GTSNPN, CDR2 SVGIG (reference sequence). CDR3 coding DNA: TGTGCCTGGAGTGTACAAGGAGGGGTGGACTATGGCTACACCTTC. Protein product: CAWSVQGGVDYGYTF.

This clone was seen a handful of times. The rearrangement uses TRBV29-1 and TRBJ2-5; no reliable D call. Germline CDR1 and CDR2: SQVTM and ANQGSEA. Between the trimmed V and J ends, which lost 2 bases and 5 bases, there was a span of 6 bases. The CDR3 has 11 amino acids. CDR3 loop: CSVENGETQYF. The CDR3 nucleotides read TGCAGCGTTGAAAATGGCGAGACCCAGTACTTC.

This CDR3 is CAWSVGWDGTQYF. CDR3 sequence (DNA): TGTGCCTGGAGTGTAGGGTGGGATGGGACCCAGTACTTC. The chain is built from TRBV30 and TRBJ2-5; D is ambiguous. Germline V gene data show CDR1 as GTSNPN and CDR2 as SVGIG (reference sequence). CDR3 size: 13 residues. V lost 0 bases, J lost 7 bases, and 12 bases lay in between.

V is TRBV30 and J is TRBJ2-2, with unresolved D. Germline V CDR1 and CDR2: GTSNPN, SVGIG (reference sequence). The CDR3 runs to 14 residues. V lost 4 bases to trimming and J lost 2 bases, with 11 bases between them. The CDR3 region is CAWIRLRNTGELFF. As DNA, the CDR3 is TGTGCCTGGATCAGGCTCCGAAACACCGGGGAGCTGTTTTTT.

This chain uses TRBV6-6 with TRBJ1-4; D possibly corresponds to TRBD1 (6 bases). V shed 3 bases and J shed 8 bases, with 13 bases lying between them. The V gene's germline CDR1 is MNHNY and CDR2 SVGAGI (reference sequence). This CDR3 is built from 14 residues. The CDR3 DNA sequence: TGTGCCAGCAGTTATAGGGGGTTTTGGGAAAAACTGTTTTTT. Its protein is CASSYRGFWEKLFF.

This clone occurred a few times. The chain carries TRBV14 and TRBJ2-7; no clear D. The CDR3 is made up of 13 amino acids. Germline CDR1 reads SGHDN; CDR2 reads FVKESK. V gave up 0 bases and J gave up 8 bases, with 11 bases separating them. The CDR3 loop reads CASSQDVTRKQYF. CDR3 nucleotide sequence: TGTGCCAGCAGCCAAGATGTGACCCGGAAGCAGTACTTC. Based on the CDR3 plus reference TRBV14 and TRBJ2-7, the full variable domain is EAGVTQFPSHSVIEKGQTVTLRCDPISGHDNLYWYRRVMGKEIKFLLHFVKESKQDESGMPNNRFLAERTGGTYSTLKVQPAELEDSGVYFCASSQDVTRKQYFGPGTRLTVT.

The chain is built from TRBV7-9 and TRBJ2-7; 9 bases agree with TRBD2. V lost 5 bases to trimming and J lost 6 bases; unmatched junction nucleotides: 17. The CDR3 is made up of 17 amino acids. Looked up from germline, CDR1 is SEHNR and CDR2 is FQNEAQ (reference sequence). In DNA, the CDR3 is TGTGCCAGCAGCGACCCCGGCAGCGCTAGCGGGAAGTCCGAGCAGTACTTC. Translating it yields CASSDPGSASGKSEQYF.

As for this clone: Other DNA sequences in this specimen translate into the identical CDR3. V is TRBV20-1 and J is TRBJ1-4; D call uncertain. The V gene's germline CDR1 is DFQATT and CDR2 SNEGSKA (reference sequence). This CDR3 region has 11 residues. V was cut by 2 bases and J by 8 bases, with 6 bases left in between. The CDR3 is CSARQREKLFF. Here the CDR3 DNA reads TGCAGTGCTAGACAAAGGGAAAAACTGTTTTTT.

In regard to this clone: This specimen includes other DNA sequences encoding the same CDR3. V and J are TRBV30 and TRBJ2-7, with D possibly TRBD1 on 6 matching bases. The CDR3 is 12 residues long. V gave up 2 bases and J gave up 4 bases, with 9 bases separating them. The V gene's germline CDR1 is GTSNPN and CDR2 SVGIG (reference sequence). CDR3 loop: CAWSLQGYEQYF. The CDR3 DNA follows: TGTGCCTGGAGTCTTCAGGGGTACGAGCAGTACTTC.

This clone showed up just a few times. This chain links TRBV5-4 with TRBJ2-1; 7 nucleotides line up with TRBD2. The CDR3 is made up of 14 amino acids. Germline V gene sequence: CDR1 SGHNT, CDR2 YYREEE (reference sequence). J lost 1 base, V lost 4 bases, and 2 bases had no gene match. CDR3 amino acids: CASSRSGSYNEQFF. DNA for the CDR3: TGTGCCAGCAGCCGTAGCGGGTCCTACAATGAGCAGTTCTTC.

This clone was seen a few times. The rearrangement joins TRBV28 to TRBJ2-7; TRBD2 aligns across 12 bases. The J segment lost 3 bases and the V segment lost 8 bases, leaving 8 bases of the junction unmatched. This CDR3 contains 15 residues. Germline CDR1 and CDR2: MDHEN and SYDVKM. CDR3 DNA sequence: TGTGCCAGCCGAACCGGGACTAGCGGGTTCTACGAGCAGTACTTC. This sequence encodes CASRTGTSGFYEQYF.